The 14 T cell receptor beta chains reported below all come from one sample, sequenced in a study of Ad26.COV2.S vaccination and SARS-CoV-2 variants. The treatment: some 19 received Ad26.COV2.S at low or high dose, single or two shots; about 5 received placebo; per-sample allocation not given. Sampling was done on day 63 after the first vaccine or placebo injection. Here immunoSEQ multiplex PCR was the method, and the copy in TCRdb shows in-frame clones only, minus some. The data contain about 350,000 clones, approximately 86% of them seen just once; the ten biggest clones take up 9.5% to 12%. The sample in question was peripheral blood, obtained in a trial of Ad26.COV2.S vaccine versus placebo. Source of these receptors: a person between 18 and 59 years old who received the Ad26.COV2.S COVID-19 vaccine or a placebo.

The table lists this clone with a count of one. The chain carries TRBV20-1 and TRBJ2-7, with D unresolved. This CDR3 is 11 amino acids long. V was shortened by 5 bases and J by 6 bases, with 11 bases between the two germline ends. Germline values: CDR1 DFQATT, CDR2 SNEGSKA (reference sequence). The CDR3, as DNA: TGCAGTGCTCCAGAGATCTTCGAGCAGTACTTC. As protein: CSAPEIFEQYF.

Here the CDR3 reads CATSDSTWDNTGELFF. The DNA of the CDR3 is TGTGCCACCAGTGATTCTACGTGGGATAACACCGGGGAGCTGTTTTTT. The chain is built from TRBV24-1 and TRBJ2-2; D not certain. The CDR3 consists of 16 residues. Trimming removed 2 bases from V and 2 bases from J, with 11 bases in between. Germline V CDR1 and CDR2: KGHDR, SFDVKD.

This CDR3 reads CASSAGDRGYNEQFF. As DNA, the CDR3 is TGTGCCAGCAGCGCCGGGGACAGGGGTTACAATGAGCAGTTCTTC. The chain joins TRBV28 to TRBJ2-1, with 10 nucleotides matching TRBD1. The germline V gene has CDR1 MDHEN and CDR2 SYDVKM. The CDR3 sequence is 15 residues long. V lost 6 bases and J lost 4; bases outside the gene matches: 6.

Of note for this clone: This may be a read error: a much more frequent sequence differs by one nucleotide. The chain is built from TRBV5-1 and TRBJ2-5; D remains ambiguous. The CDR3 totals 12 residues. Trimming stripped 0 bases from V and 1 base from J, with 1 base between. Germline CDR1 and CDR2: SGHRS and YFSETQ. The CDR3 nucleotides read TGCGCCAGCAGCTTGGCCCAAGAGACCCAGTACTTC. Its translation is CASSLAQETQYF.

This clone was observed a few times. The chain joins TRBV5-4 to TRBJ1-1; 7 bases map to TRBD1. CDR3 length: 14 residues. J was trimmed by 0 bases and V by 3 bases; bases with no gene match: 2. Germline-derived CDR1 and CDR2 are SGHNT and YYREEE (reference sequence). As DNA, the CDR3 is TGTGCCAGCAGCTCAGACAGGGTGAACACTGAAGCTTTCTTT. Protein: CASSSDRVNTEAFF.

The chain uses TRBV21-1 and TRBJ2-3; TRBD2 was called by the table and not checked on the DNA. TRBV21-1 is labeled a pseudogene. CDR3 length: 14 residues. The CDR3 DNA is TGTGCCAGCAGCAAAGGAGCCGCACGGGATACGCAGTATTTT. Translated: CASSKGAARDTQYF.

The chain carries TRBV6-5 and TRBJ2-2; TRBD1 might be the D (6 bases). V dropped 10 bases and J dropped 4 bases, with 16 bases sitting between them. In germline, CDR1 is MNHEY, CDR2 SVGAGI. CDR3 size: 14 residues. For the CDR3, the DNA is TGTGCCACCAGGGGCCGGGGTTTCACCGGGGAGCTGTTTTTT. It is translated as CATRGRGFTGELFF.

The V and J genes are TRBV3-1 (or the pseudogene TRBV3-2) and TRBJ1-2, with D possibly being TRBD1 (6 bases). The CDR3 is 14 residues long. CDR1 and CDR2 from the germline V gene are LGHDT and YNNKEL (reference sequence). Deletions cut 4 bases from V and 2 bases from J, with 11 bases between. Written as DNA, the CDR3 is TGTGCCAGCAGCCCCGGGGGGGCGAACTATGGCTACACCTTC. This gives the protein CASSPGGANYGYTF.

The chain couples TRBV18 to TRBJ2-7; D gene uncertain. This CDR3 comprises 14 residues. The V gene lost 3 bases and the J gene lost 1 base, with 10 bases spanning the gap. The germline CDR1 and CDR2 sequences are KGHSH and LQKENI. The CDR3 nucleotides are TGTGCCAGCTCACCGTCCACTGGGTCCTACGAGCAGTACTTC. It yields the protein CASSPSTGSYEQYF.

The rearrangement uses TRBV28 and TRBJ1-1; 9 bases fit TRBD1. There are 14 residues in the CDR3. Germline assignment: CDR1 MDHEN and CDR2 SYDVKM. V shed 5 bases and J 6 bases; nucleotides not matched to a gene: 7. The CDR3 DNA is TGTGCCAGCAGTCCTCCCCGGGACAGGGCTGAAGCTTTCTTT. Translated, it gives CASSPPRDRAEAFF. Full variable domain (remainder filled in from reference TRBV28 and TRBJ1-1): DVKVTQSSRYLVKRTGEKVFLECVQDMDHENMFWYRQDPGLGLRLIYFSYDVKMKEKGDIPEGYSVSREKKERFSLILESASTNQTSMYLCASSPPRDRAEAFFGQGTRLTVV.

About this clone itself: At the DNA level, this CDR3 is encoded by other sequences in the same sample as well. The CDR3 nucleotides read TGTGCCAGCAGCGTAGGAGGGAGCACAGATACGCAGTATTTT. Its protein is CASSVGGSTDTQYF. The chain has TRBV9 and TRBJ2-3, with a possible D match to TRBD2 (5 bases). V was clipped by 0 bases and J by 0 bases, with 5 bases between them. This CDR3 comprises 14 residues. The germline V gene has CDR1 SGDLS and CDR2 YYNGEE.

J is TRBJ1-1 and V is TRBV5-4; D gene uncertain. V lost 6 bases and J lost 2, with 17 bases in between. The CDR3 contains 15 residues. CDR1 is SGHNT, CDR2 YYREEE, per germline (reference sequence). The CDR3 bases are TGTGCCAGCACCTACCTAGGCAGAATCAACACTGAAGCTTTCTTT. Its translation: CASTYLGRINTEAFF.

The chain recombines TRBV11-1 with TRBJ2-1; 13 nucleotides agree with TRBD2. Germline values: CDR1 SGHAT, CDR2 FQDESV (reference sequence). CDR3 length: 16 amino acids. Trimming removed 5 bases from V and 8 bases from J; junction bases left unmatched: 9. This CDR3 is CASSLGLAGPRDEQFF. CDR3 sequence (DNA): TGTGCCAGCAGCCTGGGACTAGCGGGACCGCGGGATGAGCAGTTCTTC.

V is TRBV27 and J is TRBJ2-7; 10 bases align to TRBD2. V lost 2 bases and J lost 2; bases outside the gene matches: 3. The V gene's germline CDR1 is MNHEY and CDR2 SMNVEV (reference sequence). This CDR3 is 15 amino acids long. The CDR3 loop reads CASSLQRGGPYEQYF. The CDR3, as DNA: TGTGCCAGCAGTTTACAGCGGGGGGGCCCCTACGAGCAGTACTTC.